This TCR beta chain is from a study of blood T cell repertoires in COVID-19. Across the study: Italy, Spain and the United States were the sources of the convalescent and acute COVID-19 samples. PBMCs, B-cell-depleted T cells, or T cells provided the cDNA or gDNA that made up the material.

V shed 1 base, J shed 4 bases, and the junction held 3 bases outside the gene matches. The CDR3 runs 15 residues. Germline V lookup: CDR1 SEHNR, CDR2 FQNEAQ (reference sequence). In the authors' methods: Nucleated cell counts were estimated from reference gene primer amplification. Repertoires were generated with immunoSEQ multiplex PCR, while TCRdb's copy carries only in-frame clones and drops some. The DNA gave D and trimming, while V, J and clone size come from that table. The sample consists of roughly 240,000 clones, approximately 86% of them appearing once. The material sequenced was peripheral blood. The receptor was derived from a man in his late teens or twenties with active or convalescent COVID-19. The J gene is TRBJ2-5, the V gene TRBV7-9; 10 bases map to TRBD1. The CDR3 loop reads CASSLVGQGLETQYF. CDR3 nucleotides: TGTGCCAGCAGCTTAGTGGGACAGGGGTTAGAGACCCAGTACTTC. The whole variable domain, remainder taken from reference TRBV7-9 and TRBJ2-5, is DTGVSQNPRHKITKRGQNVTFRCDPISEHNRLYWYRQTLGQGPEFLTYFQNEAQLEKSRLLSDRFSAERPKGSFSTLEIQRTEQGDSAMYLCASSLVGQGLETQYFGPGTRLLVL.